This TCR beta chain was captured in a study of T cell responses to AZD1222 COVID-19 vaccine. The protocol was immunoSEQ multiplex PCR, while the TCRdb copy is restricted to in-frame clones and leaves out a portion. The sample has tens of thousands of clones; 86% are singletons. Looked up from germline, CDR1 is SGHTA and CDR2 is FQGNSA. The CDR3 has 12 residues. The V and J ends lost 4 bases and 7 bases respectively, with 10 bases between them. The sample in question was peripheral blood, obtained on day 0 of AZD1222 vaccination. The chain is built from TRBV7-2 and TRBJ1-1, with D uncertain. This clonotype was sampled from an adult in good health. The CDR3 spells CASSYREGEAFF. The CDR3 DNA is TGTGCCAGCAGCTATCGGGAGGGTGAAGCTTTCTTT.